This entry lists 28 T cell receptor beta chains sequenced from one sample in a study of metastatic and nonmetastatic thyroid tumors. Thyroid surgery took place with no prior treatment in any patient. TCRdb reassembled clones from the PCR reads with MiXCR. The sample yields about 36,000 clones, less than 25% seen once. Sequenced sample: blood. The origin of the receptors is a female donor with papillary thyroid cancer or a benign thyroid nodule (not recorded which). Some clones in this sample may be carry-over from other donors' samples.

This clone appeared many times. V gene TRBV29-1 combines with J gene TRBJ1-5; D may be TRBD1 (5 bases). The CDR3 totals 14 residues. The germline V gene has CDR1 SQVTM and CDR2 ANQGSEA. V lost 6 bases and J lost 0, with 12 bases in between. The CDR3 protein is CSVATDYSNQPQHF. The CDR3 DNA reads TGCAGCGTAGCGACAGATTATAGCAATCAGCCCCAGCATTTT.

This clone has a handful of counts. The rearrangement uses TRBV7-9 and TRBJ2-7; no clear D gene. The germline CDR1 and CDR2 sequences are SEHNR and FQNEAQ (reference sequence). V shed 2 bases and J shed 3 bases, with 5 bases lying between them. This CDR3 region has 12 residues. The CDR3 region is CASSLSVYEQYF. CDR3 DNA: TGTGCCAGCAGCTTATCCGTCTACGAGCAGTACTTC.

The chain couples TRBV6-1 to TRBJ1-5, with D possibly being TRBD1 (6 bases). From germline, CDR1 is MNHNS and CDR2 SASEGT. The CDR3 is 13 amino acids. The V end was cut by 7 bases, the J end by 3 bases, with 10 bases between. The CDR3 sequence is CASIDRSNQPQHF. The DNA of the CDR3 is TGTGCCAGCATTGACAGGTCCAATCAGCCCCAGCATTTT.

The chain combines TRBV6-1 with TRBJ1-4, with 7 positions matching TRBD1. The length of the CDR3 is 14 residues. The V gene end was trimmed by 6 bases and the J gene end by 10 bases; junction bases not matched to a gene: 11. The V gene's germline CDR1 is MNHNS and CDR2 SASEGT. The CDR3 loop is CASSARGILGKLFF. The CDR3 nucleotides read TGTGCCAGCAGCGCCAGGGGGATACTAGGAAAACTGTTTTTT.

This clone came up a few times. This chain connects TRBV5-6 to TRBJ2-1; D call uncertain. The CDR3 totals 15 residues. Germline CDR1 is SGHDT and CDR2 is YYEEEE. The V end lost 5 bases, the J end lost 0 bases, and 12 bases lay between the germline ends. The CDR3 region has the DNA TGTGCCAGCAGGAGGACCCAGAGCTCCTACAATGAGCAGTTCTTC. It translates to CASRRTQSSYNEQFF.

This clone occurred many times. The V and J genes are TRBV12-3 or TRBV12-4 and TRBJ2-3, with 9 bases matching TRBD1. The CDR3 is 13 residues long. Unmatched junction bases numbered 7, after V lost 10 bases and J lost 5 bases. The DNA for the CDR3 is TGTGCCAACCGGGACAGGGAGGAAGATACGCAGTATTTT. Amino acid sequence: CANRDREEDTQYF.

Turning to this clone: A much more abundant neighbour one base away suggests this may be a read error. The V call is TRBV12-3 or TRBV12-4, the J call TRBJ2-1; 9 bases agree with TRBD2. This CDR3 comprises 16 residues. The junction had 14 bases not matched to a gene; V was cut back by 7 bases and J by 7 bases. In DNA form, the CDR3 reads TGTGCCAGCATCCCACAGAGGGGCGGGGGGGGGAATGAGCAGTTCTTC. Its protein product is CASIPQRGGGGNEQFF.

Of note for this clone: No conserved phenylalanine or tryptophan is present at the end of the CDR3, so a read error is the likely explanation. The limits of the CDR3 on the DNA are not certain, so only TCRdb's listed CDR3 is given. This rearrangement joins TRBV6-1 to TRBJ1-2; TRBD1, the D gene given by the table, was not confirmed from the DNA. CDR1 and CDR2 (germline): MNHNS, SASEGT. Inclusive of both ends, the CDR3 amounts to 11 amino acids. CDR3 residues: CASSEDTPGTS.

This clone occurred many times. This chain joins TRBV2 and TRBJ2-6; 7 nucleotides align to TRBD1. Germline V gene lookup returns CDR1 SNHLY and CDR2 FYNNEI. V lost 2 bases to trimming and J lost 4 bases; unmatched junction nucleotides: 11. The CDR3 runs to 18 residues. The CDR3 region is CASSERRQGKTGANVLTF. The CDR3 coding sequence is TGTGCCAGCAGTGAAAGGAGACAGGGAAAAACCGGGGCCAACGTCCTGACTTTC.

This chain connects TRBV2 to TRBJ2-1, with 10 bases that match TRBD2. The CDR3 has 15 residues. From germline, CDR1 is SNHLY and CDR2 FYNNEI. The trim removed 3 bases at V and 3 bases at J, leaving 2 bases unmatched. The CDR3 nucleotides read TGTGCCAGCAGTGAGGGACTAGCGAGCTACAATGAGCAGTTCTTC. Its protein is CASSEGLASYNEQFF.

The chain joins TRBV20-1 to TRBJ2-1, with 8 bases aligning to TRBD2. Germline V gives CDR1 DFQATT, CDR2 SNEGSKA (reference sequence). The V gene end was trimmed by 0 bases and the J gene end by 2 bases; junction bases not matched to a gene: 6. The CDR3 extends over 16 amino acids. The CDR3 region has the DNA TGCAGTGCTAGAGAGGGAAAAGCGGGAGCCTACAATGAGCAGTTCTTC. It translates to CSAREGKAGAYNEQFF.

In this sample, this clone turned up many times. The V gene is TRBV20-1, the J gene TRBJ2-5; D gene ambiguous. Trimming shortened V by 3 bases and J by 2 bases, and 10 bases separated the two germline ends. The CDR3 extends over 13 amino acids. Per germline, CDR1 DFQATT and CDR2 SNEGSKA (reference sequence). In nucleotides, the CDR3 is TGCAGTGCTAGCGCCGGCAGACAAGAGACCCAGTACTTC. Translating gives CSASAGRQETQYF.

This clone was counted many times. The rearrangement links TRBV29-1 to TRBJ1-3, with 7 positions matching TRBD1. The junction had 6 bases not matched to a gene; V was cut back by 4 bases and J by 3 bases. This CDR3 region has 14 residues. CDR1 SQVTM and CDR2 ANQGSEA come from the germline V gene. The CDR3 sequence is CSVARQGDGNTIYF. The DNA of the CDR3 is TGCAGCGTTGCGCGGCAGGGGGATGGAAACACCATATATTTT.

A few counts support this clone. A much more abundant neighbour one base away suggests this may be a read error. The genes are TRBV29-1 and TRBJ2-2; D assignment may be TRBD1 or TRBD2 (5 bases each). Germline CDR1 and CDR2: SQVTM and ANQGSEA. The CDR3 is 13 residues long. CDR3 amino acids: CRVAAGTHGELFF. The CDR3 coding sequence is TGCAGAGTTGCTGCCGGGACGCATGGGGAGCTGTTTTTT.

There are many counts of this clone. The chain carries TRBV29-1 and TRBJ1-2, with TRBD1 as a possible D gene (6 bases). Deletions cut 4 bases from V and 4 bases from J, with 13 bases between. This CDR3 has 13 residues. Germline V gene data show CDR1 as SQVTM and CDR2 as ANQGSEA. This CDR3 is CSVGIGQSYGYTF. The CDR3 coding sequence is TGCAGCGTTGGCATCGGACAGTCCTATGGCTACACCTTC. Full variable domain (remainder filled in from reference TRBV29-1 and TRBJ1-2): SAVISQKPSRDICQRGTSLTIQCQVDSQVTMMFWYRQQPGQSLTLIATANQGSEATYESGFVIDKFPISRPNLTFSTLTVSNMSPEDSSIYLCSVGIGQSYGYTFGSGTRLTVV.

This clone was picked up many times. The CDR3 carries no conserved terminal phenylalanine or tryptophan, so it likely arises from a read error. Because the CDR3's place on the DNA is in doubt, the DNA is left out and the CDR3 is given as listed by TCRdb. The CDR3 sequence is CASSVGPS. The chain uses TRBV9 and TRBJ1-4. The germline gives CDR1 SGDLS, CDR2 YYNGEE. The CDR3 is 8 amino acids long, termini counted.

The chain has TRBV24-1 and TRBJ2-1, with a tentative D call TRBD2 (6 bases). The CDR3 is 12 amino acids. The germline V and J ends were trimmed by 5 bases and 14 bases, with 15 bases remaining between them. Germline CDR1 reads KGHDR; CDR2 reads SFDVKD. CDR3 protein: CATSAGTGREFF. Here the CDR3 DNA reads TGTGCCACCAGTGCCGGGACTGGGCGGGAGTTCTTC.

This chain connects TRBV27 to TRBJ2-7; TRBD1 might be the D (5 bases). V lost 4 bases and J lost 6, with 13 bases in between. The V gene's germline CDR1 is MNHEY and CDR2 SMNVEV (reference sequence). This CDR3 is built from 13 residues. The DNA for the CDR3 is TGTGCCAGCAGTTCCCGCCAGGGTTCCGAGCAGTACTTC. It is translated as CASSSRQGSEQYF.

This clone was seen a handful of times. This may arise from a read error, as a much more abundant clone is one base away. The gene calls are TRBV11-1 and TRBJ2-7; 8 positions match TRBD2. In germline, CDR1 is SGHAT, CDR2 FQDESV (reference sequence). The length of the CDR3 is 17 residues. CDR3 region: CVSSLGPAGDSTYEQYF. CDR3 DNA sequence: TGTGTCAGCAGCTTAGGTCCAGCGGGAGATAGTACCTACGAGCAGTACTTC.

Notes on this clone: Germline and junction disagree at one end, which may indicate a read error. The chain is built from TRBV6-1 and TRBJ2-2; 8 bases agree with TRBD2. The CDR3 consists of 15 residues. CDR1 and CDR2 from the germline V gene are MNHNS and SASEGT. The CDR3 nucleotides read TGTGCCAGCAGTGAAACTAGCGGCAACACCGGGGAGCTATTTTTT. This sequence encodes CASSETSGNTGELFF.

This sequence joins TRBV20-1 and TRBJ1-1; D unclear. The V end was cut by 2 bases, the J end by 6 bases, with 13 bases between. Germline assignment: CDR1 DFQATT and CDR2 SNEGSKA (reference sequence). The CDR3 is 13 residues long. CDR3 DNA sequence: TGCAGTGCTAGAACCGGGCCTAGGGCTGAAGCTTTCTTT. Protein sequence: CSARTGPRAEAFF.

In this sample, this clone turned up many times. The chain employs TRBV12-3 or TRBV12-4 and TRBJ2-5; TRBD2 matches 8 bases. This CDR3 is 14 amino acids long. The junction had 3 bases not matched to a gene; V was cut back by 3 bases and J by 3 bases. Here the CDR3 DNA reads TGTGCCAGCAGTTTCGGACTAGCAGAAGAGACCCAGTACTTC. Amino acid sequence: CASSFGLAEETQYF.

This clone has a count of ten or more. This sequence joins TRBV5-1 and TRBJ1-3; TRBD1 agrees at 7 bases. V was pared by 1 base and J by 12 bases, with 13 bases of the junction left unmatched. The germline CDR1 and CDR2 sequences are SGHRS and YFSETQ. The CDR3 contains 15 residues. The CDR3 here is CASSLYTGQDRGIYF. In nucleotides, the CDR3 is TGCGCCAGCAGCTTGTACACCGGACAGGATCGGGGCATATATTTT.

This clone has at least ten counts. The V call is TRBV11-2, the J call TRBJ2-1; tentatively, D is TRBD1 or TRBD2 (5 bases each). Trimming left V 5 bases short and J 3 bases short, with 14 bases between. The germline CDR1 and CDR2 sequences are SGHAT and FQNNGV. This CDR3 is 15 amino acids long. For the CDR3, the DNA is TGTGCCAGCAGCCTCCAGGGAGTCATCTACAATGAGCAGTTCTTC. It codes for CASSLQGVIYNEQFF.

This clone was counted a few times. This chain uses TRBV12-3 or TRBV12-4 with TRBJ2-7, with D possibly being TRBD1 (5 bases). Trimming took 5 bases from V and 4 from J, leaving 18 bases between them. The CDR3 length is 15 residues. CDR3 sequence (DNA): TGTGCCAGCAGTCTCCAGGGATTCGGAATTTACGAGCAGTACTTC. Its translation: CASSLQGFGIYEQYF.

This clone has a handful of counts. The chain carries TRBV6-1 and TRBJ1-1, with D perhaps TRBD1 (6 bases). Germline CDR1 reads MNHNS; CDR2 reads SASEGT. Trimming removed 5 bases at V and 0 bases at J, with 13 bases between. This CDR3 is built from 15 residues. The CDR3 here is CASSSLGGLNTEAFF. CDR3 in DNA: TGTGCCAGCAGTAGCTTGGGGGGCTTGAACACTGAAGCTTTCTTT.

The chain carries TRBV28 and TRBJ2-1; D perhaps matches TRBD2 (5 bases). The CDR3 runs 14 residues. The V gene lost 2 bases and the J gene lost 4 bases, with 9 bases spanning the gap. Germline loops: CDR1 MDHEN, CDR2 SYDVKM. The CDR3 bases are TGTGCCAGCAGTTTACGTGGGAGTTACAATGAGCAGTTCTTC. It codes for CASSLRGSYNEQFF. The variable domain in full, with the rest retrieved from reference TRBV28 and TRBJ2-1, is DVKVTQSSRYLVKRTGEKVFLECVQDMDHENMFWYRQDPGLGLRLIYFSYDVKMKEKGDIPEGYSVSREKKERFSLILESASTNQTSMYLCASSLRGSYNEQFFGPGTRLTVL.

In its sample, this clone was seen many times. The rearrangement joins TRBV12-3 or TRBV12-4 to TRBJ1-1; the match to TRBD1 covers 10 bases. The CDR3 extends over 16 amino acids. Trimming cost V 5 bases and J 0 bases; bases outside gene matches: 6. The CDR3 nucleotides read TGTGCCAGCAGTACCGGGACAGGGGTGATGAACACTGAAGCTTTCTTT. As protein: CASSTGTGVMNTEAFF.